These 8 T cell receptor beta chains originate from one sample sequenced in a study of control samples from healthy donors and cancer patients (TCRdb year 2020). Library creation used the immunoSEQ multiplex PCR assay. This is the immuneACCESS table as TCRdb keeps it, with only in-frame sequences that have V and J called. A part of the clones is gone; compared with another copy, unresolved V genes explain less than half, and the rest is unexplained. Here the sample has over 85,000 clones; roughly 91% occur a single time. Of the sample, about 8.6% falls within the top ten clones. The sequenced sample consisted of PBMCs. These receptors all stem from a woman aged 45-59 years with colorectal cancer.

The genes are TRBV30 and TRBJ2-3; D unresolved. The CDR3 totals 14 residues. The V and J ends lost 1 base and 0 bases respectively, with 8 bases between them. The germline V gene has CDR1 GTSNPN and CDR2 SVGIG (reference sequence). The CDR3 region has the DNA TGTGCCTGGAGTGCGGTCTTAAGCACAGATACGCAGTATTTT. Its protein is CAWSAVLSTDTQYF.

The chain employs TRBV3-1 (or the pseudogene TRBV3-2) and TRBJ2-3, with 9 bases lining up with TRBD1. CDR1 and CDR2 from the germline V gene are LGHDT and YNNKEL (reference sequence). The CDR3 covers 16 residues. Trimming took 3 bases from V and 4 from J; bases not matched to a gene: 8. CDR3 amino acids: CASSQSGQGIPDTQYF. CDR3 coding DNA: TGTGCCAGCAGCCAGTCGGGACAGGGAATTCCAGATACGCAGTATTTT.

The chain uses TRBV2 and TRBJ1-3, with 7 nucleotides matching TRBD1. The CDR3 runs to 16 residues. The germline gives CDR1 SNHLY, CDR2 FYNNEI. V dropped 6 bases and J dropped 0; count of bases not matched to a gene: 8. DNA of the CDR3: TGTGCCAGCAGCCTCGGACAGGCTCACTCTGGAAACACCATATATTTT. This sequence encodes CASSLGQAHSGNTIYF.

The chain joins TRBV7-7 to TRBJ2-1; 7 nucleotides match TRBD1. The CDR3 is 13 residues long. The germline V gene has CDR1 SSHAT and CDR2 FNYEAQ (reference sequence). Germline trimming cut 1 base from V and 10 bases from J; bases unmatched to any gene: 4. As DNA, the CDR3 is TGTGCCAGCAGCTTAGAAGGACAGGCCGAGCAGTTCTTC. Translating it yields CASSLEGQAEQFF.

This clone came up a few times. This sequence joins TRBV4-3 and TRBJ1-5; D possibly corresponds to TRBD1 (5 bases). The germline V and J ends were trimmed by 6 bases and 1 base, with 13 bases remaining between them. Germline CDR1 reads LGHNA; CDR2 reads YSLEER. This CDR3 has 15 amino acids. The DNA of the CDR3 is TGCGCCAGCAGGACGGATTGGGGGAGCAATCAGCCCCAGCATTTT. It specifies CASRTDWGSNQPQHF.

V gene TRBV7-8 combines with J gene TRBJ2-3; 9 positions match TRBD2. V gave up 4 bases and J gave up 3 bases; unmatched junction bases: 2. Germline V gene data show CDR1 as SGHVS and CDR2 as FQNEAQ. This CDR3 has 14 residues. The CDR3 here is CASSWTSATDTQYF. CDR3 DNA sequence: TGTGCCAGCAGCTGGACTAGCGCTACAGATACGCAGTATTTT.

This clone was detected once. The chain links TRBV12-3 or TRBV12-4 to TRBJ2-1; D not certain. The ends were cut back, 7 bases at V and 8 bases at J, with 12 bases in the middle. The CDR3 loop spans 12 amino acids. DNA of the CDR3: TGTGCCAGCACCCTGGCCCTAGATGAGCAGTTCTTC. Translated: CASTLALDEQFF.

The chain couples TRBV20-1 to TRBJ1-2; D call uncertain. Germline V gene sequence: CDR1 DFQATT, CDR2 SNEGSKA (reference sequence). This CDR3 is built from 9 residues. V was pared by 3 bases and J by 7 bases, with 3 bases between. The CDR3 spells CSASPGYTF. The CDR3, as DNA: TGCAGTGCTAGTCCTGGCTACACCTTC.